This T cell receptor (beta chain) was identified during a study of regulatory T cells in long-lasting Graves disease. Overall study: For under 3 months, newly diagnosed Graves' patients had been taking antithyroid drugs. The study's findings and limits: Newly diagnosed Graves' patients exceeded persistent ones in TCR diversity. Because few samples were included, accuracy may have been lower.

Germline values: CDR1 SGHAT, CDR2 FQDESV (reference sequence). J lost 2 bases, V lost 3 bases, and 5 bases had no gene match. The CDR3 is 18 amino acids. CDR3 regions were amplified by Arm-PCR using iRepertoire HTBI primers to build TCR beta libraries. In the original analysis: The samples yielded some 62 TRBV and 14 TRBJ segments. One entry per CDR3 protein, called by TCRdb with MiXCR from the multiplex PCR reads. The V and J calls were not made by the authors but by TCRdb's processing. The table lists 420,000 or so distinct CDR3 sequences, less than 20% of them singletons. The time point: newly diagnosed GD, antithyroid drugs for less than 3 months. The authors made the TCR library using RNA they extracted from PBMCs. This clonotype is a singleton in its sample. The target antigen is unknown. These records were also assigned to another study, of T cells in Graves' hyperthyroidism and ophthalmopathy.

Sequencing was performed on peripheral blood mononuclear cells (PBMCs), taken at new diagnosis, from a patient treated with antithyroid drugs. The TCR was taken from a woman aged 18-29 years with Graves disease. The J gene is TRBJ2-1, the V gene TRBV11-1; 15 nucleotides align to TRBD2. This CDR3 reads CASSFGLAGGGTYNEQFF. In DNA, the CDR3 is TGTGCCAGCAGCTTCGGACTAGCGGGAGGGGGGACCTACAATGAGCAGTTCTTC.